This T cell receptor beta chain was documented in a study of cytotoxic CD8 clonotypes in ibrutinib-treated CLL. As for the study in general: The samples contained 250,000 to 300,000 productive templates on average. They also contained an average of about 94,000 productive rearrangements.

Germline V gene lookup returns CDR1 SGHRS and CDR2 YFSETQ. CDR3 length equals 15 residues. With 1 base clipped from V and 7 bases from J, the junction kept 5 bases outside the gene matches. Data came from immunoSEQ multiplex PCR; TCRdb stores just in-frame clones and leaves some out. The table records some 350,000 clones, 67% of them present only once. In regard to this clone: Its antigen is not known.

Study-level results: At ibrutinib response, clonality increased, and at progression it declined back toward baseline.

The source is a human donor with chronic lymphocytic leukemia. The specimen comprised PBMCs, sampled after 36 months of ibrutinib treatment. V gene TRBV5-1 combines with J gene TRBJ1-1, with 12 bases lining up with TRBD1. The chain's CDR3 is CASSLYGTGGSEAFF. Here the CDR3 DNA reads TGCGCCAGCAGCTTGTATGGGACAGGGGGCAGTGAAGCTTTCTTT.